These 26 T cell receptor beta chains share one sample of origin, sequenced in a study of T cells expressing NK-cell markers. Following a re-call of the 5' RACE reads, TCRdb has one entry per CDR3 protein and lacks DNA. Here the sample table reports 150,000 or so distinct CDR3 sequences. Sequencing used blood T cells: a sorted CD56 or NKG2C T cell subset, CD4+ or CD8+ T cells, or bulk PBMC T cells (not recorded which). All receptors derive from a woman aged 18-70 years in good health.

This chain links TRBV5-1 with TRBJ2-2; TCRdb indicates TRBD2, and absent DNA this call remains unverified. In germline, CDR1 is SGHRS, CDR2 YFSETQ. This CDR3 has 16 residues. The CDR3 spells CASSHDGLLATGELFF. Filled out from reference TRBV5-1 and TRBJ2-2, the complete variable domain reads KAGVTQTPRYLIKTRGQQVTLSCSPISGHRSVSWYQQTPGQGLQFLFEYFSETQRNKGNFPGRFSGRQFSNSRSEMNVSTLELGDSALYLCASSHDGLLATGELFFGEGSRLTVL.

The chain's CDR3 is CASNAGSNEQFF. This chain uses TRBV7-9 with TRBJ2-1; TCRdb names TRBD1, which stays unverified in the absence of DNA. The CDR3 extends over 12 amino acids. Germline-derived CDR1 and CDR2 are SEHNR and FQNEAQ (reference sequence).

V usage is TRBV13 and J usage is TRBJ2-1; there is no DNA to check the TCRdb D call of TRBD2. This CDR3 is 17 amino acids long. Germline CDR1 and CDR2: PRHDT and FYEKMQ (reference sequence). CDR3: CASSRRTSGGEGNEQFF.

CDR3 loop: CASSPRGPQETQYF. V is TRBV11-2 and J is TRBJ2-5; TCRdb's D call, TRBD2, is unchecked because there is no DNA. CDR1 is SGHAT, CDR2 FQNNGV, per germline. The CDR3 length is 14 residues.

V usage is TRBV7-8 and J usage is TRBJ2-7; there is no DNA to check the TCRdb D call of TRBD2. Germline CDR1 is SGHVS and CDR2 is FQNEAQ. This CDR3 spans 13 amino acids. This CDR3 is CASSPGLGGEQYF.

V gene TRBV9 combines with J gene TRBJ2-5; TCRdb's assignment of TRBD1 cannot be checked, as there is no DNA. The CDR3 has 15 residues. CDR1 is SGDLS, CDR2 YYNGEE, per germline. CDR3 in amino acids: CASSTRQGIGETQYF.

The V and J genes are TRBV20-1 and TRBJ1-2. The CDR3 totals 13 residues. Germline CDR1 is DFQATT and CDR2 is SNEGSKA (reference sequence). CDR3 sequence: CSARDAAVYGYTF.

V is TRBV7-3 and J is TRBJ1-2. This CDR3 spans 16 amino acids. CDR1 and CDR2 from the germline V gene are SGHTA and FQGTGA. The CDR3 region is CASSEATYDGDYGYTF.

The J gene is TRBJ2-7, the V gene TRBV5-1; TCRdb's D call of TRBD1 is untestable without DNA. This CDR3 spans 13 amino acids. Germline CDR1 is SGHRS and CDR2 is YFSETQ. The CDR3 region is CASSRTGGNEQYF.

This rearrangement joins TRBV29-1 to TRBJ2-5; TCRdb reports TRBD1, a call that lacks DNA to check it against. This CDR3 has 12 amino acids. Germline values: CDR1 SQVTM, CDR2 ANQGSEA. The CDR3 is CSAGWEQETQYF.

The chain joins TRBV5-1 to TRBJ2-7; TCRdb lists TRBD2, though no DNA is available to test this call. The CDR3 contains 19 residues. Germline lookup yields CDR1 SGHRS and CDR2 YFSETQ. The CDR3 spells CASSLPITSGPGGLYEQYF.

J is TRBJ1-2 and V is TRBV10-3; the TRBD1 assignment by TCRdb is unverifiable without DNA. CDR3 size: 12 residues. CDR1 and CDR2 from the germline V gene are ENHRY and SYGVKD. The CDR3 protein is CAISVGTSGYTF.

This chain links TRBV20-1 with TRBJ2-1; TCRdb's assignment of TRBD2 cannot be checked, as there is no DNA. CDR1 is DFQATT, CDR2 SNEGSKA, per germline (reference sequence). The CDR3 totals 15 residues. CDR3 amino acids: CSASGSGRATNEQFF.

The chain employs TRBV9 and TRBJ2-1. The CDR3 spans 14 residues. Germline V CDR1 and CDR2: SGDLS, YYNGEE. The CDR3 sequence: CASSVGPLTNEQFF. Full variable domain (missing parts from reference TRBV9 and TRBJ2-1): DSGVTQTPKHLITATGQRVTLRCSPRSGDLSVYWYQQSLDQGLQFLIQYYNGEERAKGNILERFSAQQFPDLHSELNLSSLELGDSALYFCASSVGPLTNEQFFGPGTRLTVL.

The rearrangement joins TRBV20-1 to TRBJ2-3; the TCRdb D gene call, TRBD2, has no DNA to confirm it. Germline-derived CDR1 and CDR2 are DFQATT and SNEGSKA (reference sequence). CDR3 length: 13 amino acids. CDR3 in amino acids: CSGAGGGTDTQYF.

The chain is built from TRBV7-3 and TRBJ2-3; TCRdb indicates TRBD2, and absent DNA this call remains unverified. Per the germline V gene, CDR1 is SGHTA and CDR2 is FQGTGA. The length of the CDR3 is 16 residues. The CDR3 reads CASSLNAGGITDTQYF.

The chain carries TRBV7-2 and TRBJ2-7; TCRdb proposes TRBD2, but this gene call is untestable without DNA. In germline, CDR1 is SGHTA, CDR2 FQGNSA. This CDR3 is 17 amino acids long. CDR3 residues: CASSSMGLAGGAYEQYF.

This sequence joins TRBV25-1 and TRBJ2-7; the D call of TRBD1 rests on TCRdb alone, since no DNA is present to check it. Germline CDR1 reads MGHDK; CDR2 reads SYGVNS. This CDR3 spans 14 amino acids. The CDR3 loop is CASSPSGVSYEQYF.

This chain uses TRBV20-1 with TRBJ2-1; TCRdb picks TRBD2, but there is no DNA to check that call. The CDR3 is 14 amino acids. CDR1 and CDR2 (germline): DFQATT, SNEGSKA (reference sequence). CDR3 region: CSAPAEYSYNEQFF.

The chain carries TRBV5-1 and TRBJ2-7; TCRdb proposes TRBD2, but this gene call is untestable without DNA. The CDR3 contains 16 residues. Looked up from germline, CDR1 is SGHRS and CDR2 is YFSETQ. CDR3 sequence reads: CASSYAGTSTAYEQYF.

The chain has TRBV30 and TRBJ2-1; the TRBD2 assignment by TCRdb is unverifiable without DNA. Germline V CDR1 and CDR2: GTSNPN, SVGIG (reference sequence). CDR3 length: 15 amino acids. CDR3 in amino acids: CAWGGTRHSYNEQFF.

The chain links TRBV6-1 to TRBJ2-7; TCRdb names TRBD1, which stays unverified in the absence of DNA. The germline V gene has CDR1 MNHNS and CDR2 SASEGT. The CDR3 is made up of 16 amino acids. The CDR3 reads CASSETPGTVLYEQYF.

The chain combines TRBV5-6 with TRBJ2-1; without DNA, the TCRdb call of TRBD2 cannot be checked. There are 15 residues in the CDR3. Germline CDR1 SGHDT, CDR2 YYEEEE. The CDR3 here is CASSRRGTIYNEQFF.

The chain links TRBV5-1 to TRBJ2-7; TCRdb indicates TRBD1, and absent DNA this call remains unverified. The CDR3 has 16 residues. CDR1 and CDR2 from the germline V gene are SGHRS and YFSETQ. CDR3 sequence reads: CASSLGPGQGSGEQYF.

The chain couples TRBV20-1 to TRBJ1-5; TCRdb picks TRBD1, but there is no DNA to check that call. CDR3 length: 14 amino acids. CDR1 is DFQATT, CDR2 SNEGSKA, per germline (reference sequence). The CDR3 protein is CSASLGQYNQPQHF.

The chain recombines TRBV5-1 with TRBJ2-7; the TCRdb D gene call, TRBD2, has no DNA to confirm it. The CDR3 is 15 residues long. CDR1 and CDR2 from the germline V gene are SGHRS and YFSETQ. The chain's CDR3 is CASSLIGNRAYEQYF.